This T cell receptor beta chain was profiled in a study of T cells in Graves' hyperthyroidism and ophthalmopathy. V lost 2 bases and J 5 bases, leaving 13 bases between the germline ends. The CDR3 consists of 14 residues. CDR1 is MGHRA, CDR2 YSYEKL, per germline. RNA transcripts were the template for amplifying TCR beta CDR3 regions. A first-round RT-PCR of the TCR CDR3 used the HTBI primer set. One entry per CDR3 protein, called by TCRdb with MiXCR from the multiplex PCR reads. The table has 450,000 to 700,000 distinct CDR3 sequences, about half seen once; the top ten hold around 17%. This clonotype was seen ten or more times.

Sequenced material: peripheral blood or thyroid tissue (not recorded which). The receptor's source is an adult woman with Graves' disease, either hyperthyroidism or ophthalmopathy (not recorded which). This chain uses TRBV4-1 with TRBJ2-7; TRBD2 might be the D (6 bases). The CDR3 is CASSQSSGYHEQYF. Written as DNA, the CDR3 is TGCGCCAGCAGCCAAAGCAGCGGGTATCACGAGCAGTACTTC.